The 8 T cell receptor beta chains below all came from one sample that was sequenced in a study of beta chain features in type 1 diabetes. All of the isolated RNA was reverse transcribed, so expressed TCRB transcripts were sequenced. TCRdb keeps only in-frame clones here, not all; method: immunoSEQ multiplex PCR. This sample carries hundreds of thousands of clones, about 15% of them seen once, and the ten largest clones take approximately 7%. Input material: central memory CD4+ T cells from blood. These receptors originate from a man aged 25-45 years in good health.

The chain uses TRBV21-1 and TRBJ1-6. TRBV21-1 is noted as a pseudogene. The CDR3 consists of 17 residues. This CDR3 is CASSKVAGPVYNSPLHF. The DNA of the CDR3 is TGTGCCAGCAGCAAAGTTGCGGGGCCTGTCTATAATTCACCCCTCCACTTT.

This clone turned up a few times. CDR3 nucleotides: TGTGCCAGCTTTGTCGGAACCGGGACAGGGTTAGGGAATGAGCAGTTCTTC. It is translated as CASFVGTGTGLGNEQFF. The chain joins TRBV9 to TRBJ2-1, with 9 positions matching TRBD1. CDR3 length: 17 residues. Germline V CDR1 and CDR2: SGDLS, YYNGEE. The trim removed 7 bases at V and 7 bases at J, leaving 18 bases unmatched.

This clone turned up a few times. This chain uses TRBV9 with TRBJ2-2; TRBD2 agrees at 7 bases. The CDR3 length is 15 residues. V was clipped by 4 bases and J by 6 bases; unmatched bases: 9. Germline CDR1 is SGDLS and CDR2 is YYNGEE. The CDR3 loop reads CASSPAAREAGELFF. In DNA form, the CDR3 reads TGTGCCAGCAGCCCCGCCGCTCGGGAGGCCGGGGAGCTGTTTTTT.

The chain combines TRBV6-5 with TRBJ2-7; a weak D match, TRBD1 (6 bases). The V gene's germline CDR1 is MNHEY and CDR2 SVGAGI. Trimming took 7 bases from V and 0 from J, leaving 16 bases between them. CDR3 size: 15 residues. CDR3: CASKRQATSSYEQYF. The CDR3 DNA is TGTGCCAGCAAACGACAGGCCACTAGCTCCTACGAGCAGTACTTC.

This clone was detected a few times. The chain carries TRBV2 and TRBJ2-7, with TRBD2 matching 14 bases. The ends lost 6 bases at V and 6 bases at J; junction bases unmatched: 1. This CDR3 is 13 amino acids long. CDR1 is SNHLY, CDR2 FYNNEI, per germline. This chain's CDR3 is CASRGLAGAEQYV. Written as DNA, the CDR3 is TGTGCCAGCAGGGGACTAGCGGGAGCCGAGCAGTACGTC.

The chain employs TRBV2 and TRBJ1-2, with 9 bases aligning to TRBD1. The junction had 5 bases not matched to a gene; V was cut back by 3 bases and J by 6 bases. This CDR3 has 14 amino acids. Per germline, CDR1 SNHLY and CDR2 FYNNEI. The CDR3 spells CASSDIDRGDGYTF. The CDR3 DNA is TGTGCCAGCAGTGATATCGACAGGGGGGATGGCTACACCTTC.

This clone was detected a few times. CDR3 in DNA: TGCGCCAGCAGCCCCGGGACGGCCGTCCCCGCCTATGGCTACACCTTC. Its protein product is CASSPGTAVPAYGYTF. The chain has TRBV4-3 and TRBJ1-2; tentatively, D is TRBD1 (5 bases). This CDR3 contains 16 residues. V dropped 4 bases and J dropped 4 bases, with 19 bases sitting between them. Germline V gene data show CDR1 as LGHNA and CDR2 as YSLEER.

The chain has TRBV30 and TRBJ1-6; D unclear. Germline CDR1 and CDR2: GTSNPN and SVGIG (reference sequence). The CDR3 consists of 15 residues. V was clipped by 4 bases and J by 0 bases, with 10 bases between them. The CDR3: CAWTAVSSYNSPLHF. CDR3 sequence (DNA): TGTGCCTGGACGGCGGTCAGCTCCTATAATTCACCCCTCCACTTT.